This T cell receptor beta chain was identified in a study of glioma-infiltrating T cells after dendritic cell vaccination. Study conclusions and caveats: Complete blood and tumor specimen sets were limited to few patients.

On this clone itself: Antigen unknown.

Trimming removed 0 bases from V and 6 bases from J, with 15 bases in between. The germline CDR1 and CDR2 sequences are LGHNT and FRNRAP. The CDR3 has 16 amino acids. TCRdb's table, derived via immunoSEQ multiplex PCR, lists solely in-frame clones and lacks some. The sample records around 96,000 clones, 70% to 80% being singletons. This chain uses TRBV12-5 with TRBJ2-1; maybe TRBD2 (7 bases). Specimen: blood, collected before dendritic cell vaccination. This TCR was sampled from a human donor with glioblastoma. The DNA for the CDR3 is TGTGCTAGTGGTTTGGTAGGGGGGGGCGCAGTCAATGAGCAGTTCTTC. Amino acid sequence: CASGLVGGGAVNEQFF.